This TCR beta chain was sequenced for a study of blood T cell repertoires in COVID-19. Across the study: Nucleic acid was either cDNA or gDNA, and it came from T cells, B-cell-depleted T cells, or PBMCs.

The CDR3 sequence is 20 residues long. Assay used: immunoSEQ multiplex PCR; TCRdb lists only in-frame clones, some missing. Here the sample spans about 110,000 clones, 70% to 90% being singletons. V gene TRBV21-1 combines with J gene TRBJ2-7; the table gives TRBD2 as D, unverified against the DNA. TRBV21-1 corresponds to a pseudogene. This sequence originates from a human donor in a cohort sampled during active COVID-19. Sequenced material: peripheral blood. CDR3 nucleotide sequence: TGTGCCAGCACCCCAGGCCCACACGGGACTAGCGGGAGTTACTCCTACGAGCAGTACTTC. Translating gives CASTPGPHGTSGSYSYEQYF.